Below, 25 T cell receptor beta chains from the same sample are listed, as sequenced in a study of blood T cell repertoires in COVID-19. The table came from immunoSEQ multiplex PCR; TCRdb's copy has only in-frame clones and leaves some out. The data show 95,000 to 150,000 clones, approximately 85% seen once. The material sequenced was peripheral blood. All receptors derive from a woman of 80 years or more with acute or convalescent COVID-19.

J is TRBJ2-2 and V is TRBV4-2; TRBD2 matches 9 bases. Germline loops: CDR1 LGHNA, CDR2 YNFKEQ. The CDR3 sequence is 17 residues long. With 2 bases clipped from V and 9 bases from J, the junction kept 13 bases outside the gene matches. CDR3 sequence: CASSQPDSGGLDWELFF. The DNA of the CDR3 is TGTGCCAGCAGCCAACCCGATAGCGGGGGCCTAGATTGGGAGCTGTTTTTT.

A word on this clone: Other DNA sequences from this sample encode an identical CDR3 as well. The chain carries TRBV6-5 and TRBJ1-1; D not certain. The germline V gene encodes CDR1 MNHEY and CDR2 SVGAGI. With 7 bases removed from V and 1 base from J, the gap between germline ends came to 4 bases. The CDR3 sequence is 11 residues long. The CDR3 is CASTGNTEAFF. DNA of the CDR3: TGTGCCAGCACCGGGAACACTGAAGCTTTCTTT.

The gene calls are TRBV6-5 and TRBJ1-1; 7 bases are a match to TRBD1. Germline-derived CDR1 and CDR2 are MNHEY and SVGAGI. J gave up 5 bases and V 4 bases, and 7 bases lay outside the gene matches. The CDR3 has 14 residues. In DNA form, the CDR3 reads TGTGCCAGCAGTTTCCAGGGGGGAAGGACTGAAGCTTTCTTT. Translating it yields CASSFQGGRTEAFF.

The chain uses TRBV7-9 and TRBJ1-4; 7 nucleotides agree with TRBD1. The CDR3 totals 16 residues. The J segment lost 0 bases and the V segment lost 3 bases, leaving 4 bases of the junction unmatched. CDR1 and CDR2 (germline): SEHNR, FQNEAQ (reference sequence). The CDR3, as DNA: TGTGCCAGCAGCTTGGGGGACAGAACAACTAATGAAAAACTGTTTTTT. This encodes CASSLGDRTTNEKLFF. The full variable domain, with the rest looked up from reference TRBV7-9 and TRBJ1-4, is DTGVSQNPRHKITKRGQNVTFRCDPISEHNRLYWYRQTLGQGPEFLTYFQNEAQLEKSRLLSDRFSAERPKGSFSTLEIQRTEQGDSAMYLCASSLGDRTTNEKLFFGSGTQLSVL.

This clone was seen only once. V is TRBV3-1 (or the pseudogene TRBV3-2) and J is TRBJ2-3; D perhaps matches TRBD2 (6 bases). The CDR3 is made up of 14 amino acids. The V gene lost 4 bases and the J gene lost 6 bases, with 14 bases spanning the gap. Germline CDR1 is LGHDT and CDR2 is YNNKEL (reference sequence). The CDR3 sequence: CASSRRLEPDTQYF. Written as DNA, the CDR3 is TGTGCCAGCAGCCGACGACTAGAGCCCGATACGCAGTATTTT.

With regard to this clone: An end of the junction does not agree with germline; a read error may underlie this. The chain links TRBV7-2 to TRBJ1-2; D perhaps matches TRBD1 (5 bases). This CDR3 spans 13 amino acids. From germline, CDR1 is SGHTA and CDR2 FQGNSA. The CDR3 sequence: CASSLGGAAHSHF. CDR3 nucleotide sequence: TGTGCCAGCAGCTTAGGTGGGGCTGCCCATTCCCACTTC.

This clone was counted a few times. The chain recombines TRBV2 with TRBJ1-5, with D unresolved. Trimming left V 6 bases short and J 0 bases short, with 6 bases between. Germline-derived CDR1 and CDR2 are SNHLY and FYNNEI. This CDR3 is built from 13 residues. For the CDR3, the DNA is TGTGCCAGCAGAAGAGATAGCAATCAGCCCCAGCATTTT. Its protein product is CASRRDSNQPQHF.

J is TRBJ2-5 and V is TRBV3-1 (or the pseudogene TRBV3-2), with D maybe TRBD2 (5 bases). Trimming left V 1 base short and J 2 bases short, with 14 bases between. This CDR3 region has 16 residues. The germline V gene encodes CDR1 LGHDT and CDR2 YNNKEL (reference sequence). The CDR3, as DNA: TGTGCCAGCAGCCAAGGGGTAGCGAGCACTCAAGAGACCCAGTACTTC. Its translation is CASSQGVASTQETQYF.

The chain joins TRBV9 to TRBJ1-6; D gene unclear. V dropped 0 bases and J dropped 11 bases, with 12 bases sitting between them. Germline assignment: CDR1 SGDLS and CDR2 YYNGEE. The CDR3 extends over 14 amino acids. The chain's CDR3 is CASSVASSAAPLHF. The CDR3 bases are TGTGCCAGCAGCGTAGCTTCATCGGCGGCACCCCTCCACTTT.

J is TRBJ2-6 and V is TRBV10-3, with TRBD1 identical over 8 bases. The germline CDR1 and CDR2 sequences are ENHRY and SYGVKD. The CDR3 is 17 residues long. The junction had 17 bases not matched to a gene; V was cut back by 3 bases and J by 13 bases. The CDR3 is CAISDGNRGYFEVVLTF. DNA for the CDR3: TGTGCCATCAGTGACGGGAACAGGGGGTATTTTGAAGTGGTCCTGACTTTC.

The rearrangement links TRBV6-1 to TRBJ2-2; D remains ambiguous. Germline-derived CDR1 and CDR2 are MNHNS and SASEGT. This CDR3 region has 14 residues. V shed 3 bases and J shed 0 bases, with 5 bases lying between them. CDR3 sequence reads: CASSDSPNTGELFF. The CDR3 coding sequence is TGTGCCAGCAGTGACAGTCCGAACACCGGGGAGCTGTTTTTT.

The CDR3 is CATSGLAGAPNTGELFF. DNA for the CDR3: TGTGCCACCAGTGGACTAGCGGGGGCCCCGAACACCGGGGAGCTGTTTTTT. The chain recombines TRBV24-1 with TRBJ2-2; 12 bases agree with TRBD2. J gave up 0 bases and V 5 bases, and 3 bases lay outside the gene matches. CDR1 is KGHDR, CDR2 SFDVKD, per germline. There are 17 residues in the CDR3.

The gene calls are TRBV3-1 (or the pseudogene TRBV3-2) and TRBJ2-3, with D perhaps matching TRBD2 (5 bases). CDR3 length equals 17 residues. The germline gives CDR1 LGHDT, CDR2 YNNKEL (reference sequence). V was trimmed by 1 base and J by 0 bases, leaving 14 bases between them. The CDR3 DNA reads as TGTGCCAGCAGCCAAGCCCCGGGGTTCACTAGCACAGATACGCAGTATTTT. It is translated as CASSQAPGFTSTDTQYF.

This chain uses TRBV19 with TRBJ1-6; 9 nucleotides line up with TRBD1. Germline CDR1 is LNHDA and CDR2 is SQIVND (reference sequence). The CDR3 covers 15 residues. The V segment lost 7 bases and the J segment 11 bases; nucleotides outside the gene matches: 12. The CDR3 here is CASTVMGQGSTPLHF. CDR3 nucleotides: TGTGCCAGTACCGTGATGGGACAGGGTTCAACACCCCTCCACTTT.

This clone was recorded once. The chain is built from TRBV5-6 and TRBJ2-7; D perhaps matches TRBD2 (6 bases). V lost 0 bases, J lost 2 bases, and 18 bases lay in between. The CDR3 is 17 amino acids. The germline CDR1 and CDR2 sequences are SGHDT and YYEEEE. The CDR3 DNA reads TGTGCCAGCAGCTTGGAGTACGGGCCGGGAGCTACCTACGAGCAGTACTTC. Protein product: CASSLEYGPGATYEQYF. Variable domain in full (rest from reference TRBV5-6 and TRBJ2-7): DAGVTQSPTHLIKTRGQQVTLRCSPKSGHDTVSWYQQALGQGPQFIFQYYEEEERQRGNFPDRFSGHQFPNYSSELNVNALLLGDSALYLCASSLEYGPGATYEQYFGPGTRLTVT.

This CDR3 reads CASSVGAGNGQPQHF. In DNA, the CDR3 is TGTGCCAGCAGCGTAGGGGCAGGTAACGGTCAGCCCCAGCATTTT. This chain connects TRBV9 to TRBJ1-5; D unclear. Between the trimmed V and J ends, which lost 0 bases and 6 bases, there was a span of 13 bases. This CDR3 is 15 amino acids long. Germline-derived CDR1 and CDR2 are SGDLS and YYNGEE.

This chain links TRBV6-1 with TRBJ2-7; 8 nucleotides agree with TRBD1. V gave up 1 base and J gave up 4 bases; unmatched junction bases: 6. Germline CDR1 is MNHNS and CDR2 is SASEGT. The CDR3 totals 15 residues. The DNA of the CDR3 is TGTGCCAGCAGTGAAGACAGGGGGAACCAGTACGAGCAGTACGTC. Translating gives CASSEDRGNQYEQYV.

V and J are TRBV19 and TRBJ1-3; 7 bases agree with TRBD1. CDR3 size: 16 residues. J gave up 0 bases and V 7 bases, and 9 bases lay outside the gene matches. Germline CDR1 is LNHDA and CDR2 is SQIVND (reference sequence). This chain's CDR3 is CASTPPDRTSGNTIYF. In nucleotides, the CDR3 is TGTGCCAGTACCCCTCCGGACAGGACCTCTGGAAACACCATATATTTT.

The chain is built from TRBV2 and TRBJ2-5; maybe TRBD1 (6 bases). Trimming left V 8 bases short and J 5 bases short, with 18 bases between. This CDR3 region has 14 residues. Germline CDR1 reads SNHLY; CDR2 reads FYNNEI. The CDR3 sequence: CASQSAQGRETQYF. The CDR3, as DNA: TGTGCCAGCCAGTCGGCACAGGGAAGGGAGACCCAGTACTTC. Variable domain in full (rest from reference TRBV2 and TRBJ2-5): EPEVTQTPSHQVTQMGQEVILRCVPISNHLYFYWYRQILGQKVEFLVSFYNNEISEKSEIFDDQFSVERPDGSNFTLKIRSTKLEDSAMYFCASQSAQGRETQYFGPGTRLLVL.

This chain joins TRBV7-6 and TRBJ2-5; D is perhaps TRBD2 (7 bases). In germline, CDR1 is SGHVS, CDR2 FNYEAQ. The CDR3 runs to 15 residues. Trimming removed 6 bases from V and 2 bases from J, with 16 bases in between. The CDR3 DNA sequence: TGTGCCAGCAGGCCAGGGGACTATCGACAAGAGACCCAGTACTTC. Encoded protein: CASRPGDYRQETQYF.

V and J are TRBV2 and TRBJ2-3; D gene ambiguous. This CDR3 comprises 13 residues. Trimming left V 4 bases short and J 6 bases short, with 11 bases between. The germline V gene encodes CDR1 SNHLY and CDR2 FYNNEI. CDR3 amino acids: CASSVESGDTQYF. In DNA, the CDR3 is TGTGCCAGCAGTGTCGAATCTGGCGATACGCAGTATTTT.

The chain joins TRBV5-8 to TRBJ2-3, with D unclear. CDR3 length equals 12 residues. In germline, CDR1 is SGHTS, CDR2 YDEGEE. V was cut by 4 bases and J by 8 bases, with 11 bases left in between. The CDR3 region is CASSLRGATQYF. The CDR3 DNA follows: TGTGCCAGCAGCCTAAGAGGTGCTACGCAGTATTTT.

With regard to this clone: A junction boundary mismatches the germline segment, possibly from a read error. The V gene is TRBV10-2, the J gene TRBJ1-2, with a weak D call TRBD1 (5 bases). The germline V gene encodes CDR1 WSHSY and CDR2 SAAADI. The CDR3 totals 11 residues. As DNA, the CDR3 is TGCGCCAGCAGTGAGTCGGAAGGGGTTTCCTTC. This sequence encodes CASSESEGVSF.

The rearrangement joins TRBV18 to TRBJ2-3; 7 bases fit TRBD1. With V trimmed by 5 bases and J by 1 base, 9 bases remained unmatched. The germline V gene has CDR1 KGHSH and CDR2 LQKENI. The CDR3 is 16 residues long. The CDR3 DNA follows: TGTGCCAGCTCAGTATCTGCTGGACAGGGCACAGATACGCAGTATTTT. Its translation: CASSVSAGQGTDTQYF.

This clone has only a few counts. J is TRBJ1-1 and V is TRBV21-1; the D call TRBD1 from the table was never checked on the DNA. TRBV21-1 is designated a pseudogene. The CDR3 is 16 amino acids. CDR3 in DNA: TGTGCCAGCAGCAAAAGATGTACCAGGGGCCACACTGAAGCTTTCTTT. Its translation: CASSKRCTRGHTEAFF.